These 22 T cell receptor beta chains originate from one sample sequenced in a study of monozygotic twins with inflammatory bowel disease. No DNA is given; TCRdb re-called the 5' RACE reads and lists each CDR3 protein once. The sample table sets out about 350,000 distinct CDR3 sequences. The sample was blood. The source is a human donor with ulcerative colitis or Crohn's disease, or a healthy co-twin of an affected twin (not recorded which).

The V call is TRBV7-3, the J call TRBJ2-1. Looked up from germline, CDR1 is SGHTA and CDR2 is FQGTGA. The CDR3 runs 17 residues. The CDR3 loop reads CASSLLGKQLLLNEQFF.

This chain links TRBV7-2 with TRBJ1-6. The CDR3 covers 14 residues. The germline V gene has CDR1 SGHTA and CDR2 FQGNSA. The CDR3 here is CASSSGGWGSPLHF.

J is TRBJ2-1 and V is TRBV6-1. Per the germline V gene, CDR1 is MNHNS and CDR2 is SASEGT. The CDR3 is 13 amino acids. The CDR3 region is CASSEGRFSEQFF.

This chain joins TRBV20-1 and TRBJ2-6; there is no DNA to check the TCRdb D call of TRBD1. Germline values: CDR1 DFQATT, CDR2 SNEGSKA (reference sequence). The CDR3 has 18 residues. The CDR3 is CSAKLTGGVNPGANVLTF.

This chain links TRBV20-1 with TRBJ1-3; with no DNA, the TCRdb D assignment of TRBD1 cannot be verified. This CDR3 contains 13 residues. Germline assignment: CDR1 DFQATT and CDR2 SNEGSKA (reference sequence). The CDR3 is CSAQGSGGNTIYF.

This chain joins TRBV5-1 and TRBJ2-2; absent DNA, TCRdb's TRBD2 call cannot be checked. Germline V gene sequence: CDR1 SGHRS, CDR2 YFSETQ. This CDR3 contains 17 residues. The CDR3 here is CASSLARGETNTGELFF.

This chain joins TRBV20-1 and TRBJ2-7; no DNA is available, so the TRBD1 call from TCRdb remains unchecked. This CDR3 has 14 residues. Germline CDR1 and CDR2: DFQATT and SNEGSKA (reference sequence). CDR3 protein: CSARGVQGADEQYF.

The chain employs TRBV25-1 and TRBJ2-5. This CDR3 comprises 11 residues. Germline V lookup: CDR1 MGHDK, CDR2 SYGVNS. The CDR3 sequence is CATRGGETQYF. Full variable domain (outside the CDR3, taken from reference TRBV25-1 and TRBJ2-5): EADIYQTPRYLVIGTGKKITLECSQTMGHDKMYWYQQDPGMELHLIHYSYGVNSTEKGDLSSESTVSRIRTEHFPLTLESARPSHTSQYLCATRGGETQYFGPGTRLLVL.

The CDR3 loop is CASRRGTANYGYAF. The J gene is TRBJ1-2, the V gene TRBV12-3 or TRBV12-4. The length of the CDR3 is 14 residues.

The chain carries TRBV4-1 and TRBJ2-7. Germline-derived CDR1 and CDR2 are MGHRA and YSYEKL. There are 16 residues in the CDR3. CDR3 sequence: CASSQASLGRSYEQYF.

The rearrangement joins TRBV20-1 to TRBJ2-1; the D gene TCRdb calls, TRBD2, cannot be checked with no DNA. CDR1 is DFQATT, CDR2 SNEGSKA, per germline (reference sequence). CDR3 size: 15 residues. CDR3 region: CSASRLAGTYNEQFF.

V gene TRBV10-3 combines with J gene TRBJ1-5; TCRdb returns TRBD1, unconfirmable since there is no DNA. The CDR3 sequence is 13 residues long. Germline V gene lookup returns CDR1 ENHRY and CDR2 SYGVKD. CDR3 amino acids: CASADSLNQPQHF.

The chain carries TRBV7-2 and TRBJ2-5; the TCRdb D gene call, TRBD1, has no DNA to confirm it. CDR3 size: 15 residues. Germline V CDR1 and CDR2: SGHTA, FQGNSA. The CDR3 loop is CASSLDAGASKTQYF.

The chain's CDR3 is CATSREGGKSSYEQYF. V is TRBV15 and J is TRBJ2-7; absent DNA, TCRdb's TRBD2 call cannot be checked. CDR1 is LNHNV and CDR2 is YYDKDF in the germline V gene (reference sequence). CDR3 length: 16 amino acids.

This chain joins TRBV6-2 or TRBV6-3 and TRBJ2-7; the D gene TCRdb calls, TRBD1, cannot be checked with no DNA. This CDR3 has 15 amino acids. CDR1 is MNHEY and CDR2 is SVGEGT in the germline V gene. The CDR3: CASSYLRTGGYEQYF.

The rearrangement links TRBV12-3 or TRBV12-4 to TRBJ1-2; lacking DNA, the TRBD1 call made by TCRdb goes unchecked. The CDR3 runs to 15 residues. CDR3: CASSLGLQGLSGYTF.

The gene calls are TRBV29-1 and TRBJ2-6. The CDR3 is 11 residues long. Per the germline V gene, CDR1 is SQVTM and CDR2 is ANQGSEA. The CDR3 loop is CSVRGANVLTF.

V and J are TRBV19 and TRBJ2-7; TCRdb designates TRBD1, a call that cannot be tested without DNA. The CDR3 contains 14 residues. Germline V gene lookup returns CDR1 LNHDA and CDR2 SQIVND (reference sequence). The CDR3 spells CASSAQTRSYEQYF.

V usage is TRBV5-1 and J usage is TRBJ2-5; TCRdb lists TRBD2, though no DNA is available to test this call. The germline CDR1 and CDR2 sequences are SGHRS and YFSETQ. This CDR3 contains 17 residues. The CDR3 sequence is CASSPGLAGGNPGTQYF.

The chain is built from TRBV5-1 and TRBJ1-6; TCRdb picks TRBD1, but there is no DNA to check that call. Germline V CDR1 and CDR2: SGHRS, YFSETQ. The CDR3 extends over 15 amino acids. The CDR3 is CASSPLGDRGSPLHF.

The chain is built from TRBV28 and TRBJ2-3. Germline CDR1 reads MDHEN; CDR2 reads SYDVKM. The CDR3 loop spans 13 amino acids. The CDR3 sequence is CASSGSSTDTQYF.

V usage is TRBV6-1 and J usage is TRBJ2-5; the TRBD1 assignment by TCRdb is unverifiable without DNA. The CDR3 extends over 16 amino acids. Germline CDR1 is MNHNS and CDR2 is SASEGT. CDR3 sequence reads: CASSETGLQGRETQYF.